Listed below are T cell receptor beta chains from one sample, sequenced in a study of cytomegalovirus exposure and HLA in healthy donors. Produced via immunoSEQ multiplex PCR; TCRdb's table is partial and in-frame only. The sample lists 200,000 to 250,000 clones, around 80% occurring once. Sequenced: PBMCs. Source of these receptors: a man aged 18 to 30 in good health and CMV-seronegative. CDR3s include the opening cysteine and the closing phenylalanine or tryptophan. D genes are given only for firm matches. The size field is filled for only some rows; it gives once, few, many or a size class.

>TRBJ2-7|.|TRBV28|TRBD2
TGTGCCAGCAGTTTATATGGACAGGGCCGGACTAGCGGGGTCATAAACGAGCAGTACTTC
CASSLYGQGRTSGVINEQYF
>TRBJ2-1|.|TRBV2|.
TGTGCCAGCGGACTTGGCGACTACAATGAGCAGTTCTTC
CASGLGDYNEQFF
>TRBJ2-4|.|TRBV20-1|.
TGCAGTGCCGGGAAAAACATTCAGTACTTC
CSAGKNIQYF
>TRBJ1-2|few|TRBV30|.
TGTGCCTGGAGTGTTCGGCAGGGCTATGGCTACACCTTC
CAWSVRQGYGYTF
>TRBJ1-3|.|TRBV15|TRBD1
TGTGCCACCAGCAGGGACAGGGACCCTGGAAACACCATATATTTT
CATSRDRDPGNTIYF
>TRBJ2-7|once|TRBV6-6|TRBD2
TGTGCCAGCAGTTTGTCTAGCGGAACCTACGAGCAGTACTTC
CASSLSSGTYEQYF
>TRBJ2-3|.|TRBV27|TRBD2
TGTGCCAGCAGTGCATCAGGGACTAGCGGGTTTGTTACGCAGTATTTT
CASSASGTSGFVTQYF
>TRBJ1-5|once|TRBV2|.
TGTGCCAGCAGTGAAGCGCTTCTTCGAGACAATCAGCCCCAGCATTTT
CASSEALLRDNQPQHF
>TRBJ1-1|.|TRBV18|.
TGTGCCAGCTCACTCGTGGAGGTCGGGACTGAAGCTTTCTTT
CASSLVEVGTEAFF
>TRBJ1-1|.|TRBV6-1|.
TGTGCCAGCAGTGGGCTTGGGGAGACTGAAGCTTTCTTT
CASSGLGETEAFF
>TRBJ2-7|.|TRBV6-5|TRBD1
TGTGCCAGCTCGATACTGACAGGGGCCGACGAGCAGTACTTC
CASSILTGADEQYF
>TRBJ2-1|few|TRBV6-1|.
TGTGCCAGCAGTGTAGATAGAGGTGACAATGAGCAGTTCTTC
CASSVDRGDNEQFF
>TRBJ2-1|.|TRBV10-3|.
TGTGCCATCAGTGAAGGGACAGAGCAGTTCTTC
CAISEGTEQFF